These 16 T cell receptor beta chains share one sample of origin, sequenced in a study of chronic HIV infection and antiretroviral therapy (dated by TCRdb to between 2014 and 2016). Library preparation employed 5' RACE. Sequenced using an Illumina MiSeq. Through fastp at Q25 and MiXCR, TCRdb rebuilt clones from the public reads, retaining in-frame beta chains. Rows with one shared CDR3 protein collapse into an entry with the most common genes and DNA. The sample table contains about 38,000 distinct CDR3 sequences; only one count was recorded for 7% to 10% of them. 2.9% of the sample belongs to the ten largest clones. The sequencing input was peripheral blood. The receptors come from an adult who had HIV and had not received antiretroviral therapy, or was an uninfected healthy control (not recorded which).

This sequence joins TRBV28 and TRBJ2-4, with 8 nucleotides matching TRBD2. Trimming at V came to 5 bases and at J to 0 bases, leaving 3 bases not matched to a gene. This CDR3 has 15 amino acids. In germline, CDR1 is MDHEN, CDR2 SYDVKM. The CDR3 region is CASSGSGKAKNIQYF. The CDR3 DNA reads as TGTGCCAGCAGTGGTAGCGGGAAAGCCAAAAACATTCAGTACTTC.

The CDR3 DNA is TGTGCCATCAGTGAGTCGCCCCTAGGGACTGAAGCTTTCTTT. Its protein product is CAISESPLGTEAFF. The chain has TRBV10-3 and TRBJ1-1; D ambiguous. In germline, CDR1 is ENHRY, CDR2 SYGVKD. The ends were cut back, 0 bases at V and 5 bases at J, with 10 bases in the middle. This CDR3 spans 14 amino acids.

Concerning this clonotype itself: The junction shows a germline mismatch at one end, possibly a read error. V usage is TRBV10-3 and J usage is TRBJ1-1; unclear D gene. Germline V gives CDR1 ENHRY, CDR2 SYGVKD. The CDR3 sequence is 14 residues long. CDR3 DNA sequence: TGTGCCATCAGTGGAATGGAAAGAGGCACTGAAACTTTCTTT. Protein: CAISGMERGTETFF.

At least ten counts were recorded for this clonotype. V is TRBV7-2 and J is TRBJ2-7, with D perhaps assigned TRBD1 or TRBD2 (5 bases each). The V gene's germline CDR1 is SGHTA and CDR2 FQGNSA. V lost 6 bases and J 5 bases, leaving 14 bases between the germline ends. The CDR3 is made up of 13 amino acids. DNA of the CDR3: TGTGCCAGCAGTAGAGGGGTATCCGACGAGCAGTACTTC. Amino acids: CASSRGVSDEQYF.

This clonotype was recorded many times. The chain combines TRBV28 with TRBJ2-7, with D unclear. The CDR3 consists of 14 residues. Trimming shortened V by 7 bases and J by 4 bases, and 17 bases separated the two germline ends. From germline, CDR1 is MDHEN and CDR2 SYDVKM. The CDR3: CASISATPSYEQYF. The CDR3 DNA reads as TGTGCCAGCATCTCAGCCACCCCTTCATACGAGCAGTACTTC.

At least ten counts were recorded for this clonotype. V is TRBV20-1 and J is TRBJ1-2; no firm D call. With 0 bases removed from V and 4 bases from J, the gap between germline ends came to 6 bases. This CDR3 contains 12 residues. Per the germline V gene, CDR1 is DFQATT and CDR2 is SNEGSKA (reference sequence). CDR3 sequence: CSARDTPYGYTF. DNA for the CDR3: TGCAGTGCTAGAGATACCCCCTATGGCTACACCTTC.

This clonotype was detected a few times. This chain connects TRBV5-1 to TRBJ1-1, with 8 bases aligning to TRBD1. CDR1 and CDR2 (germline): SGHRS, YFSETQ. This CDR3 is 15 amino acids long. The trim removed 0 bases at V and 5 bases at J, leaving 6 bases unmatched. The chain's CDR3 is CASSLEGQVTTEAFF. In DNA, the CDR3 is TGCGCCAGCAGCTTGGAGGGACAGGTGACTACTGAAGCTTTCTTT.

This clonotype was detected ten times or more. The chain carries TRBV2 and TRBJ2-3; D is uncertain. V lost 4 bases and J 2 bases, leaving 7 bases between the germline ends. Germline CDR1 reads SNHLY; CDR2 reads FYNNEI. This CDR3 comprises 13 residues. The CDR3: CASSGRLTDTQYF. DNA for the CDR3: TGTGCCAGCAGTGGGCGGCTCACAGATACGCAGTATTTT.

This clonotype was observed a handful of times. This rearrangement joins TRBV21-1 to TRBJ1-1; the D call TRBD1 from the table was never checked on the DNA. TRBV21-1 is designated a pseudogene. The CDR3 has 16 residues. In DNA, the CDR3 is TGTGCCAGCAGCAAGGGTTTGGACAGGGGAAACACTGAAGCTTTCTTT. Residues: CASSKGLDRGNTEAFF.

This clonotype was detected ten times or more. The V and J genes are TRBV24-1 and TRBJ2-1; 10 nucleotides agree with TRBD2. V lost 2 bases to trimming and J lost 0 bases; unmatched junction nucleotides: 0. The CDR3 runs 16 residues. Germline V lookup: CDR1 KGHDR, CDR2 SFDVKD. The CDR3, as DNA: TGTGCCACCAGTGATTCTAGCGGGAGCTCCTACAATGAGCAGTTCTTC. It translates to CATSDSSGSSYNEQFF.

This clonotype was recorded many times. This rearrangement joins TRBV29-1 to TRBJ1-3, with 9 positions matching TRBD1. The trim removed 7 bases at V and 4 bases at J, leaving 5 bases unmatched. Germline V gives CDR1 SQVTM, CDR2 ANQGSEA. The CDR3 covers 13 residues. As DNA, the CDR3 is TGCAGCGGGGGACAGGGAGACGGAAACACCATATATTTT. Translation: CSGGQGDGNTIYF.

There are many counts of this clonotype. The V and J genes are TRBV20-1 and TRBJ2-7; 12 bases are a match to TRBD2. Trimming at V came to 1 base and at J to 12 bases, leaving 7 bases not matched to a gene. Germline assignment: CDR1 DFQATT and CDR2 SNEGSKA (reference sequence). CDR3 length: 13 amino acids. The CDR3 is CSARVLAGGPGYF. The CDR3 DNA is TGCAGTGCTAGAGTGCTAGCGGGAGGGCCGGGGTACTTC.

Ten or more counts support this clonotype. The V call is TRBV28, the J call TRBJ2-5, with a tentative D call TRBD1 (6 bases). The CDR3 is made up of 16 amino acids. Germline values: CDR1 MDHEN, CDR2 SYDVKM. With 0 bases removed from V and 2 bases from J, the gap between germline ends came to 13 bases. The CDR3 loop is CASSLWGAGPQETQYF. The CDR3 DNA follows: TGTGCCAGCAGTTTATGGGGGGCAGGCCCACAAGAGACCCAGTACTTC.

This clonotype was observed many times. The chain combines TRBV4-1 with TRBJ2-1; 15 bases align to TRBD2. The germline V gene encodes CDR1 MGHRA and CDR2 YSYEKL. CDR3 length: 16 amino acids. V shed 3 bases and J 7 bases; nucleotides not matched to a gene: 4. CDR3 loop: CASSQRTSGRGNEQFF. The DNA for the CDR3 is TGCGCCAGCAGCCAGAGGACTAGCGGGAGGGGTAATGAGCAGTTCTTC.

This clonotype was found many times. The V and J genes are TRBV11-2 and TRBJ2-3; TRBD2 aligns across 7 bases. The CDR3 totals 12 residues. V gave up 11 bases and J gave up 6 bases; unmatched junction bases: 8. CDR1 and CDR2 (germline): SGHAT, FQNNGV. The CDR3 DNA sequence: TGTGCCGGGGCGGGAGCGGAGGATACGCAGTATTTT. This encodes CAGAGAEDTQYF.

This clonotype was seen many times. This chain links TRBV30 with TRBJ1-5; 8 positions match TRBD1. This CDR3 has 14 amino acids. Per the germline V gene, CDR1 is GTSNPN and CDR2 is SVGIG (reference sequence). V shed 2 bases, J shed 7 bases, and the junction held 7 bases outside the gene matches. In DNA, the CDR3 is TGTGCCTGGAGTCGGACAGGGATTTCGCAGCCCCAGCATTTT. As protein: CAWSRTGISQPQHF.